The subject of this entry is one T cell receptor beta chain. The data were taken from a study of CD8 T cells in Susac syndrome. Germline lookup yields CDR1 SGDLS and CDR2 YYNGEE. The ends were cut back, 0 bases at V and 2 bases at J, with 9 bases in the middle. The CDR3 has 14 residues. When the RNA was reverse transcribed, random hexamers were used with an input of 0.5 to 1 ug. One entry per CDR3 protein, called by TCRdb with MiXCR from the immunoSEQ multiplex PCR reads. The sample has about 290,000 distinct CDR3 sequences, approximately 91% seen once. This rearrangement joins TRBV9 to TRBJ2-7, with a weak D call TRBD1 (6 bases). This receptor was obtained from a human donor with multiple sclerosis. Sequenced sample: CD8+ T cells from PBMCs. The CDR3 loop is CASSVAQGTYEQYF. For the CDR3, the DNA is TGTGCCAGCAGCGTAGCTCAGGGGACCTACGAGCAGTACTTC.